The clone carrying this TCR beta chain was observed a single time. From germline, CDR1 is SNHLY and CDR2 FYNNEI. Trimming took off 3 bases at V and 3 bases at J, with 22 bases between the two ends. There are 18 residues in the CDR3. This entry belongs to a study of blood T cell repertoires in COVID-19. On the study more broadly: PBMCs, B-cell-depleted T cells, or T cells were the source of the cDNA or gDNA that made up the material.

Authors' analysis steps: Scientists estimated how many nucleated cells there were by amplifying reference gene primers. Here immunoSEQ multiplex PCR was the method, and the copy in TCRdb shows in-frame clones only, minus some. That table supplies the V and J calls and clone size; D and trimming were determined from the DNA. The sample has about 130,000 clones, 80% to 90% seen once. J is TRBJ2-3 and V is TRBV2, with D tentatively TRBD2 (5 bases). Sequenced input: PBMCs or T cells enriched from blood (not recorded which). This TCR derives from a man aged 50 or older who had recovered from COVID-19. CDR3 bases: TGTGCCAGCAGTGATTCAAGAGGGATAGTCCTGCCGACAGATACGCAGTATTTT. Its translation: CASSDSRGIVLPTDTQYF.